This T cell receptor (beta chain) was recovered during a study of Graves' ophthalmopathy and Graves' hyperthyroidism. Study results and limitations: Classification of ophthalmopathy versus stable hyperthyroidism by a 13-signature model yielded around 88% sensitivity and 70% to 83% specificity.

CDR3 regions of TCR beta were amplified from RNA transcripts. RT-PCR was first run with HTBI primers, then multiplex PCR in a second round. TCRdb passed the multiplex PCR reads through MiXCR, listing each CDR3 protein once. Counted here are hundreds of thousands of distinct CDR3 sequences, roughly 21% occurring once; the ten biggest clones make up roughly 3%. This CDR3 contains 15 residues. Germline CDR1 and CDR2: SQVTM and ANQGSEA. Losses at the gene ends were 2 bases for V and 6 bases for J; bases not matched to a gene: 10. Stable hyperthyroidism meant no ophthalmopathy within 18 months of follow-up. The table lists this clonotype with many counts. Its antigen is unknown.

This receptor was taken from a woman under 30 with stable Graves' hyperthyroidism. The chain has TRBV29-1 and TRBJ2-7; TRBD2 aligns across 10 bases. Sequenced material: peripheral blood. DNA of the CDR3: TGCAGCGTTGAATCTGGTCTAGCGGGAGTCTTCGAGCAGTACTTC. Amino acids: CSVESGLAGVFEQYF.